The 7 T cell receptor beta chains below were found in one sample sequenced in a study of siplizumab effects on memory and regulatory T cells. TCRdb's table, derived via immunoSEQ multiplex PCR, lists solely in-frame clones and lacks some. The profile covers roughly 100,000 clones, with over 90% appearing a single time and 0.55% to 0.7% taken by the ten largest. Material for sequencing was Tregs sorted from blood. The receptors come from a human donor in good health.

The chain joins TRBV7-9 to TRBJ2-2, with unresolved D. Trimming took off 6 bases at V and 0 bases at J, with 14 bases between the two ends. The CDR3 is 16 amino acids. In germline, CDR1 is SEHNR, CDR2 FQNEAQ (reference sequence). DNA of the CDR3: TGTGCCAGCAGTACCCCTTGGGCCGCGAACACCGGGGAGCTGTTTTTT. It codes for CASSTPWAANTGELFF.

This clone was observed a single time. The chain joins TRBV7-6 to TRBJ2-7; D call uncertain. With 0 bases removed from V and 4 bases from J, the gap between germline ends came to 7 bases. Germline V gene sequence: CDR1 SGHVS, CDR2 FNYEAQ. The CDR3 has 13 residues. The CDR3 DNA reads as TGTGCCAGCAGCTTAGCACAGAGATACGAGCAGTACTTC. It is translated as CASSLAQRYEQYF.

The chain joins TRBV5-1 to TRBJ2-3; 13 nucleotides agree with TRBD2. CDR1 SGHRS and CDR2 YFSETQ come from the germline V gene. V lost 4 bases to trimming and J lost 3 bases; unmatched junction nucleotides: 14. This CDR3 spans 19 amino acids. CDR3 sequence: CASSRKLAGGPGRTDTQYF. The CDR3 DNA follows: TGCGCCAGCAGCAGAAAACTAGCGGGGGGGCCCGGTAGAACAGATACGCAGTATTTT.

The J gene is TRBJ1-1, the V gene TRBV30; 7 bases are a match to TRBD1. This CDR3 contains 14 residues. In germline, CDR1 is GTSNPN, CDR2 SVGIG (reference sequence). The V segment lost 0 bases and the J segment 6 bases; nucleotides outside the gene matches: 7. In DNA form, the CDR3 reads TGTGCCTGGAGTGTTGACAGGGAATCGGCTGAAGCTTTCTTT. Amino acids: CAWSVDRESAEAFF.

The chain uses TRBV10-3 and TRBJ2-1, with 7 bases identical to TRBD2. Trimming at V came to 6 bases and at J to 3 bases, leaving 5 bases not matched to a gene. CDR1 and CDR2 from the germline V gene are ENHRY and SYGVKD. The CDR3 contains 14 residues. The CDR3 region is CAISRASGYNEQFF. In nucleotides, the CDR3 is TGTGCCATCAGCAGGGCTAGCGGCTACAATGAGCAGTTCTTC.

The chain joins TRBV5-1 to TRBJ1-1; TRBD1 agrees at 7 bases. This CDR3 comprises 14 residues. Germline loops: CDR1 SGHRS, CDR2 YFSETQ. V lost 4 bases and J lost 3; bases outside the gene matches: 6. In DNA, the CDR3 is TGCGCCAGCAGCCCAGGGACAGCCCACACTGAAGCTTTCTTT. It encodes CASSPGTAHTEAFF.

J is TRBJ2-7 and V is TRBV9; 10 bases align to TRBD2. The CDR3 length is 18 residues. Germline CDR1 SGDLS, CDR2 YYNGEE. The V gene end was trimmed by 0 bases and the J gene end by 0 bases; junction bases not matched to a gene: 9. The CDR3, as DNA: TGTGCCAGCAGCGTAGCCCCCAGCGGGGGGGCTCTCTCCTACGAGCAGTACTTC. This translates into CASSVAPSGGALSYEQYF.